Reported below is one T cell receptor beta chain. No antigen is known for it. This entry comes from a study of cytotoxic CD8 clonotypes in ibrutinib-treated CLL. Study background: Each sample contained, on average, just over 250,000 productive templates and 94,082 productive rearrangements. Broader study findings: The public clonotypes identified were infrequent and showed contraction or stability on treatment.

CDR1 is MGHDK and CDR2 is SYGVNS in the germline V gene. The CDR3 spans 12 residues. The V and J ends lost 3 bases and 3 bases respectively, with 6 bases between them. The repertoire was sequenced with immunoSEQ multiplex PCR; TCRdb's copy has only in-frame clones and lacks some. The sample contains over 200,000 clones, more than 75% of which appear only once. The chain joins TRBV25-1 to TRBJ2-7, with D unresolved. The receptor comes from a human donor with chronic lymphocytic leukemia. Sequencing was performed on PBMCs, taken after 12 months of ibrutinib treatment. CDR3 loop: CASSDMGYEQYF. Written as DNA, the CDR3 is TGTGCCAGCAGTGACATGGGCTACGAGCAGTACTTC.